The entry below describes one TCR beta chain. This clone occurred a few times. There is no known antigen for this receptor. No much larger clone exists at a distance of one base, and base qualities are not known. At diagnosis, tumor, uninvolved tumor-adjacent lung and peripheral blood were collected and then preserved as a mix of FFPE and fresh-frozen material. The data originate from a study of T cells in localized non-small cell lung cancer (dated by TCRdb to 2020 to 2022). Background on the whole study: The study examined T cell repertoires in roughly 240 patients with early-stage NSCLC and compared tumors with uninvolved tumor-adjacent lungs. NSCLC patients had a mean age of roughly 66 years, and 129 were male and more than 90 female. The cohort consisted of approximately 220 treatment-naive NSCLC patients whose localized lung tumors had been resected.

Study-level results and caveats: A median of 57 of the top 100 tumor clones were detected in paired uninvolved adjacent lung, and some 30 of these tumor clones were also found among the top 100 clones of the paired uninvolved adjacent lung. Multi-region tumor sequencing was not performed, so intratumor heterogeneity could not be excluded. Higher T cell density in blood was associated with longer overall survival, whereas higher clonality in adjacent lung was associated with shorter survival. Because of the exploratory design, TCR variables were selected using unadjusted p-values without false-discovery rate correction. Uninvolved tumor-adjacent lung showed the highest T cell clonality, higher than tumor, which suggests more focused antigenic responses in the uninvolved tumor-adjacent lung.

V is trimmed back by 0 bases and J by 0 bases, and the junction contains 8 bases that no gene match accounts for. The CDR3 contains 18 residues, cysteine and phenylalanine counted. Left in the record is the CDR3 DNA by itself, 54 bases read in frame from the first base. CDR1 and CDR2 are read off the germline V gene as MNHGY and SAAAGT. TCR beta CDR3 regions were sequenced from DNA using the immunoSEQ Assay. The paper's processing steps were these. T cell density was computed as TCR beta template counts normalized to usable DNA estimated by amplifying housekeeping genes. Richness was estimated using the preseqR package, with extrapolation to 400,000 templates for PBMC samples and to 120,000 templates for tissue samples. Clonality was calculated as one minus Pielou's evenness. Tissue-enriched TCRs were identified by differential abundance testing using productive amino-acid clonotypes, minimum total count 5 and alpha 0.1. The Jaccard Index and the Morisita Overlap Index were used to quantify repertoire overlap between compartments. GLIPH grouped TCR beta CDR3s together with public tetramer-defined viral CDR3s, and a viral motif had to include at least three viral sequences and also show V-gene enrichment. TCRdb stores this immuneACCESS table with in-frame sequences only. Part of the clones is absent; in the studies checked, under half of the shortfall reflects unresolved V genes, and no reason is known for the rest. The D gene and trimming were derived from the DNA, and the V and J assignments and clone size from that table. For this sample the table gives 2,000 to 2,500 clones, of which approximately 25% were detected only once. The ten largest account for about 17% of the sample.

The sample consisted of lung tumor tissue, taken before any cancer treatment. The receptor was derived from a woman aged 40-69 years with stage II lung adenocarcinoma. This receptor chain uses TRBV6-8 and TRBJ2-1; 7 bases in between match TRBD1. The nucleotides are TGTGCCAGCAGTTACTCGATGGTCACAGGGGACTCCTACAATGAGCAGTTCTTC. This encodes CASSYSMVTGDSYNEQFF.